The 12 T cell receptor beta chains below come from one sample, sequenced in a study of radiotherapy plus CTLA-4 blockade in lung cancer. Data came from immunoSEQ multiplex PCR; TCRdb stores just in-frame clones and leaves some out. The repertoire holds tens of thousands of clones, with more than 60% as singletons. The input for sequencing was peripheral blood, taken from a patient treated with radiotherapy plus ipilimumab. These receptors were collected from a human donor with non-small cell lung cancer who had a partial response to radiotherapy plus ipilimumab. Some clones in this sample may be carry-over from other donors' samples.

On this clone: Other DNA sequences of this sample code for an identical CDR3. J is TRBJ1-2 and V is TRBV12-5; D not certain. The CDR3 totals 12 residues. Germline V lookup: CDR1 LGHNT, CDR2 FRNRAP. Trimming left V 0 bases short and J 4 bases short, with 3 bases between. In DNA, the CDR3 is TGTGCTAGTGGTTTGGTCCGCTATGGCTACACCTTC. Its protein product is CASGLVRYGYTF.

The V call is TRBV28, the J call TRBJ2-7; 8 bases line up with TRBD1. V lost 5 bases and J lost 1; bases outside the gene matches: 10. The germline gives CDR1 MDHEN, CDR2 SYDVKM. The CDR3 is 16 residues long. CDR3 region: CASSSNRGRGSYEQYF. In DNA form, the CDR3 reads TGTGCCAGCAGTAGTAACAGGGGGAGAGGATCCTACGAGCAGTACTTC.

V is TRBV10-3 and J is TRBJ1-1; 8 nucleotides agree with TRBD1. This CDR3 has 13 residues. The V gene end was trimmed by 6 bases and the J gene end by 5 bases; junction bases not matched to a gene: 5. Germline lookup yields CDR1 ENHRY and CDR2 SYGVKD. CDR3 nucleotides: TGTGCCATCAGAAGACAGGGGCGGACTGAAGCTTTCTTT. It specifies CAIRRQGRTEAFF.

The DNA for the CDR3 is TGTGCCAGCAGTACTCGGACTAGCACCCAGACCCAGTACTTC. Translation gives CASSTRTSTQTQYF. V usage is TRBV2 and J usage is TRBJ2-5; 8 nucleotides line up with TRBD2. J lost 6 bases, V lost 5 bases, and 8 bases had no gene match. CDR1 SNHLY and CDR2 FYNNEI come from the germline V gene. The CDR3 sequence is 14 residues long.

The chain combines TRBV6-4 with TRBJ2-7, with 10 bases identical to TRBD2. The germline V gene encodes CDR1 MRHNA and CDR2 SNTAGT. The trim removed 7 bases at V and 2 bases at J, leaving 11 bases unmatched. This CDR3 is built from 16 residues. The CDR3 bases are TGTGCCAGCACCCACGGAGGACTAGCGGAGACCTACGAGCAGTACTTC. Translation gives CASTHGGLAETYEQYF.

This chain uses TRBV5-6 with TRBJ2-1, with 7 bases matching TRBD2. The CDR3 has 18 residues. V lost 5 bases and J lost 3; bases outside the gene matches: 17. Germline V gives CDR1 SGHDT, CDR2 YYEEEE. The CDR3, as DNA: TGTGCCAGCAGATCTGGGGGAGGGGTGGGGGTTTTCTACAATGAGCAGTTCTTC. This codes for CASRSGGGVGVFYNEQFF.

The rearrangement joins TRBV7-8 to TRBJ2-7; perhaps TRBD1 as D (6 bases). CDR1 and CDR2 from the germline V gene are SGHVS and FQNEAQ. Trimming cost V 5 bases and J 6 bases, with 11 bases left between them. CDR3 length: 12 amino acids. The chain's CDR3 is CASSSDRREQYF. CDR3 DNA: TGTGCCAGCAGCAGTGACAGGCGCGAGCAGTACTTC.

V and J are TRBV2 and TRBJ2-5; 14 bases align to TRBD2. The CDR3 contains 20 residues. In germline, CDR1 is SNHLY, CDR2 FYNNEI. V dropped 6 bases and J dropped 4; count of bases not matched to a gene: 19. The CDR3 spells CASRKGTSGSLYLGSETQYF. The DNA of the CDR3 is TGTGCCAGCAGGAAAGGGACTAGCGGGAGTCTTTATCTTGGATCAGAGACCCAGTACTTC. Together with reference TRBV2 and TRBJ2-5, the CDR3 gives the full variable domain: EPEVTQTPSHQVTQMGQEVILRCVPISNHLYFYWYRQILGQKVEFLVSFYNNEISEKSEIFDDQFSVERPDGSNFTLKIRSTKLEDSAMYFCASRKGTSGSLYLGSETQYFGPGTRLLVL.

This clone was counted between two and nine times. The chain recombines TRBV7-8 with TRBJ2-5; 8 bases align to TRBD1. The DNA end lines up better with TRBJ2-7; the J call may be wrong. The CDR3 is 14 amino acids. Germline CDR1 and CDR2: SGHVS and FQNEAQ. In nucleotides, the CDR3 is TGTGCCAGCAGATGGGACAGGCATACCTACGAGCAGTACTTC. Protein sequence: CASRWDRHTYEQYF.

The chain carries TRBV7-3 and TRBJ2-3, with 9 nucleotides matching TRBD1. Germline V CDR1 and CDR2: SGHTA, FQGTGA. With 3 bases clipped from V and 7 bases from J, the junction kept 8 bases outside the gene matches. CDR3 length equals 15 residues. CDR3 residues: CASSLGGQGANTQYF. Here the CDR3 DNA reads TGTGCCAGCAGCTTGGGGGGACAGGGTGCCAATACGCAGTATTTT.

J is TRBJ1-5 and V is TRBV28; tentative D call: TRBD1 (6 bases). Germline V CDR1 and CDR2: MDHEN, SYDVKM. The V gene lost 6 bases and the J gene lost 1 base, with 16 bases spanning the gap. The CDR3 runs 16 residues. The CDR3 DNA sequence: TGTGCCAGCAGATGGGGGGGGGCAGGAAGCAATCAGCCCCAGCATTTT. As protein: CASRWGGAGSNQPQHF. Using reference TRBV28 and TRBJ1-5 for the parts outside the CDR3, the full variable domain is DVKVTQSSRYLVKRTGEKVFLECVQDMDHENMFWYRQDPGLGLRLIYFSYDVKMKEKGDIPEGYSVSREKKERFSLILESASTNQTSMYLCASRWGGAGSNQPQHFGDGTRLSIL.

The chain has TRBV11-3 and TRBJ2-5; D possibly corresponds to TRBD2 (6 bases). The CDR3 is made up of 13 amino acids. The V end was cut by 8 bases, the J end by 3 bases, with 13 bases between. Looked up from germline, CDR1 is SGHNT and CDR2 is YENEEA. CDR3 in DNA: TGTGCCAGCGAACAACCGGGGGAAGAGACCCAGTACTTC. Amino acids: CASEQPGEETQYF.